This paragraph reports one TCR beta chain. Its antigen has not been determined. No base quality information exists; no much larger clone differs at one position. The sample originates from a study of spatial heterogeneity in lung cancer (dated by TCRdb to about 2019). Describing the broader study: More beta-chain than alpha-chain transcripts were consistently detected, likely reflecting higher beta-chain transcript abundance. In the raw uncorrected reads, each unique combination of TCR and UMI appeared more than ten times on average. The study quantitatively compared TCR alpha and beta repertoires across multiple tumor regions, matched nontumor lung and blood in non-small cell lung cancer. Nonsynonymous mutation counts, determined by whole-exome sequencing of tumor tissue, were related to features of the TCR repertoire. At surgery, hundreds of tumor regions, 61 to 65 matched nontumor lung samples and about 56 PBMC samples were TCR-sequenced for both alpha and beta chains. The paper's findings and limits, for the study overall: Ubiquitous expanded tumor TCRs showed up in blood more often at tumor resection than at routine follow-up. Additional single-cell paired TCR alpha and beta sequencing was considered necessary to confirm, at a functional level, the hypothesis that regional TCRs recognize regional mutations.

In the germline V gene (reference sequence), CDR1 corresponds to LGHDT and CDR2 to YNNKEL. The CDR3, cysteine through phenylalanine, is 16 amino acids long. The read is trimmed to its CDR3 DNA, 48 bases read in frame from base 1. Cut back by 1 base and 2 bases, the V and J ends lie 13 bases apart. The method behind the library was 5' RACE. Sequencing instrument: NextSeq 500. The TCR library protocol attached a unique molecular identifier to each TCR cDNA molecule to allow correction of PCR and sequencing errors. The authors processed their data as follows. TCR identification, UMI-based error correction and CDR3 extraction were performed with Decombinator tools. Expanded TCRs were defined as those above a frequency of 2 per 1,000, corresponding to the top 1% of the tumor frequency distribution. Each repertoire was subsampled 100 times to 5,000 TCRs, after which Renyi diversity was computed with the R vegan package. CDR3 similarity networks were built from amino acid triplet string-kernel similarity, connecting CDR3s with pairwise similarity above 0.82. Starting from the raw public reads, TCRdb applied fastp trimming at Q25, assembled clones with MiXCR and retained in-frame beta chains. Each entry is one CDR3 protein sequence, shown with its most common DNA and genes. These V and J calls are TCRdb output, not the study's own analysis. The table for this sample lists fewer than 45,000 distinct CDR3 sequences; about 6.8% of them were counted only once. Of the sample, around 43% is held by the ten largest clones.

In light of the paper, this sample's time point label describes: sample taken at primary tumor resection. The donors were some 70 patients from the lung TRACERx cohort who had early-stage, untreated non-small cell lung cancer. Whole RNA extracted from tumor and nontumor lung tissue, or from cryopreserved PBMC samples, was used for TCR sequencing without cell sorting. Only patients with enough RNA available from two or more tumor regions were chosen for TCR sequencing. Recombination joined TRBV3-1 with TRBJ2-3; possibly the D gene is TRBD1, per 6 matching bases. The origin of this receptor is a female donor with early-stage non-small cell lung cancer. The source material was PBMCs, sampled at surgery. CDR3 loop: CASSQAGHTNTDTQYF. The DNA sequence reads TGTGCCAGCAGCCAAGCGGGACACACCAACACAGATACGCAGTATTTT.